The 20 T cell receptor beta chains reported below all come from one sample, sequenced in a study of blood T cell repertoires in COVID-19 (dated by TCRdb to the early 2020s). The library was obtained by the immunoSEQ multiplex PCR assay. Held by TCRdb, this immuneACCESS table contains in-frame sequences only and omits some clones. Under half of the omission traces to an unresolved V gene where checked; the cause of the rest is unknown. In all, the sample holds around 250,000 clones, and about 89% of those were seen once. Jointly, the top ten make up 1.5% to 2% of the sample. The source material was peripheral blood. These receptor sequences come from a woman aged 55-69 years who had recovered from COVID-19.

The chain joins TRBV5-4 to TRBJ2-5; 9 nucleotides match TRBD1. The CDR3 has 14 amino acids. V trimming: 5 bases; J trimming: 5 bases; junction bases outside the gene matches: 7. From germline, CDR1 is SGHNT and CDR2 YYREEE (reference sequence). This CDR3 reads CASRSDRGGETQYF. CDR3 nucleotides: TGTGCCAGCAGGTCGGACAGGGGCGGGGAGACCCAGTACTTC.

The chain uses TRBV5-4 and TRBJ1-3; D is undetermined. Germline V gene sequence: CDR1 SGHNT, CDR2 YYREEE (reference sequence). The CDR3 runs 15 residues. V was trimmed by 4 bases and J by 2 bases, leaving 13 bases between them. The CDR3 DNA reads as TGTGCCAGCAGCCCCCTGGACGGGGCTGGAAACACCATATATTTT. Translated: CASSPLDGAGNTIYF.

The CDR3 bases are TGTGCCAGCAGTTTATCGATGGGCAGGGACTATGGCTACACCTTC. Translating it yields CASSLSMGRDYGYTF. The V call is TRBV27, the J call TRBJ1-2, with D possibly matching TRBD1 (5 bases). CDR1 and CDR2 (germline): MNHEY, SMNVEV (reference sequence). Trimming took 0 bases from V and 3 from J, leaving 11 bases between them. The CDR3 extends over 15 amino acids.

This clone has a handful of counts. A read error may account for a junction end that differs from germline. As DNA, the CDR3 is TGTGCCAGCAACTTAGCCATCCTAACTAACTATGGCTACACCTTC. Residues: CASNLAILTNYGYTF. The chain combines TRBV7-2 with TRBJ1-2; D remains ambiguous. This CDR3 contains 15 residues. The V gene's germline CDR1 is SGHTA and CDR2 FQGNSA.

The chain uses TRBV5-1 and TRBJ2-3, with TRBD2 matching 10 bases. Germline CDR1 SGHRS, CDR2 YFSETQ. J lost 2 bases, V lost 4 bases, and 7 bases had no gene match. This CDR3 contains 16 residues. The CDR3 nucleotides are TGCGCCAGCAGCACGAGGACTAGCGGCACCACAGATACGCAGTATTTT. Its protein product is CASSTRTSGTTDTQYF.

CDR3 in amino acids: CASRSGGFNEKLFF. DNA of the CDR3: TGTGCCAGCCGGTCGGGGGGATTTAATGAAAAACTGTTTTTT. This chain uses TRBV28 with TRBJ1-4; maybe TRBD1 (5 bases). CDR1 MDHEN and CDR2 SYDVKM come from the germline V gene. With 8 bases removed from V and 4 bases from J, the gap between germline ends came to 14 bases. CDR3 length: 14 residues. Full variable domain (rest looked up from reference TRBV28 and TRBJ1-4): DVKVTQSSRYLVKRTGEKVFLECVQDMDHENMFWYRQDPGLGLRLIYFSYDVKMKEKGDIPEGYSVSREKKERFSLILESASTNQTSMYLCASRSGGFNEKLFFGSGTQLSVL.

The V gene is TRBV5-4, the J gene TRBJ2-3, with TRBD1 matching 10 bases. Losses at the gene ends were 4 bases for V and 6 bases for J; bases not matched to a gene: 5. The CDR3 consists of 14 residues. From germline, CDR1 is SGHNT and CDR2 YYREEE (reference sequence). Here the CDR3 reads CASSVDRGADTQYF. The CDR3 DNA follows: TGTGCCAGCAGCGTGGACAGGGGGGCGGATACGCAGTATTTT.

The gene calls are TRBV21-1 and TRBJ1-2; TRBD1 is the table's D call and was not checked against the DNA. TRBV21-1 is labeled a pseudogene. This CDR3 comprises 10 residues. CDR3 DNA sequence: TGTGCCAGCAGCAAGGCCGGCTACACCTTC. Its translation is CASSKAGYTF.

V usage is TRBV2 and J usage is TRBJ2-3; 10 bases agree with TRBD1. This CDR3 spans 15 amino acids. After removal of 6 bases from V and 7 bases from J, the junction contained 10 bases not matched to a gene. Germline V lookup: CDR1 SNHLY, CDR2 FYNNEI. This chain's CDR3 is CASRVGRTGGHTQYF. The CDR3 DNA reads as TGTGCCAGCAGGGTGGGGCGGACAGGGGGACATACGCAGTATTTT.

This clone showed up many times. The chain recombines TRBV19 with TRBJ1-4, with 7 bases fitting TRBD1. J was trimmed by 8 bases and V by 6 bases; bases with no gene match: 6. Germline loops: CDR1 LNHDA, CDR2 SQIVND (reference sequence). This CDR3 spans 13 amino acids. DNA of the CDR3: TGTGCCAGTAGCCAGACAGGGTACGAAAAACTGTTTTTT. It codes for CASSQTGYEKLFF.

This rearrangement joins TRBV5-4 to TRBJ2-1; 10 bases match TRBD2. The germline CDR1 and CDR2 sequences are SGHNT and YYREEE (reference sequence). The length of the CDR3 is 15 residues. The junction had 8 bases not matched to a gene; V was cut back by 7 bases and J by 4 bases. CDR3 nucleotide sequence: TGTGCCAGCTCAATTACTAGCGGGGTTTACAATGAGCAGTTCTTC. Its translation: CASSITSGVYNEQFF.

The V gene is TRBV12-5, the J gene TRBJ1-2, with a weak D call TRBD1 (5 bases). The CDR3 consists of 12 residues. Germline lookup yields CDR1 LGHNT and CDR2 FRNRAP. V was cut by 4 bases and J by 4 bases, with 7 bases left in between. In DNA, the CDR3 is TGTGCTAGTGGTTGGGGGGTCTATGGCTACACCTTC. As protein: CASGWGVYGYTF.

The chain joins TRBV27 to TRBJ2-1; D is unclear. CDR1 MNHEY and CDR2 SMNVEV come from the germline V gene (reference sequence). V was clipped by 1 base and J by 6 bases, with 10 bases between them. This CDR3 contains 14 residues. The chain's CDR3 is CASSLFSLGNEQFF. The CDR3 bases are TGTGCCAGCAGTTTATTTAGCTTGGGCAATGAGCAGTTCTTC.

The chain employs TRBV27 and TRBJ2-1, with TRBD2 matching over 16 bases. Unmatched junction bases numbered 11, after V lost 4 bases and J lost 5 bases. The length of the CDR3 is 19 residues. Germline CDR1 is MNHEY and CDR2 is SMNVEV (reference sequence). The CDR3 bases are TGTGCCAGCAGTTCGCCGGGACTAGCGGGGGGGCCGGCCGACAATGAGCAGTTCTTC. Its protein is CASSSPGLAGGPADNEQFF.

This clone showed up just once. V gene TRBV5-1 combines with J gene TRBJ2-5, with D possibly TRBD1 on 5 matching bases. Germline V gene sequence: CDR1 SGHRS, CDR2 YFSETQ. CDR3 length: 16 residues. V lost 0 bases to trimming and J lost 1 base, with 13 bases between them. This CDR3 reads CASSLGSGHGQETQYF. The CDR3 DNA follows: TGCGCCAGCAGCTTGGGGTCAGGGCATGGCCAAGAGACCCAGTACTTC. Full variable domain (remainder filled in from reference TRBV5-1 and TRBJ2-5): KAGVTQTPRYLIKTRGQQVTLSCSPISGHRSVSWYQQTPGQGLQFLFEYFSETQRNKGNFPGRFSGRQFSNSRSEMNVSTLELGDSALYLCASSLGSGHGQETQYFGPGTRLLVL.

This chain uses TRBV5-1 with TRBJ2-5; 9 bases agree with TRBD2. Germline values: CDR1 SGHRS, CDR2 YFSETQ. V was clipped by 4 bases and J by 5 bases; unmatched bases: 9. This CDR3 has 15 residues. CDR3 coding DNA: TGCGCCAGCAGCCCCTCGCTAGCGGGGAGGGAGACCCAGTACTTC. Its translation is CASSPSLAGRETQYF.

The chain is built from TRBV29-1 and TRBJ2-5, with a weak D call TRBD2 (6 bases). Germline V lookup: CDR1 SQVTM, CDR2 ANQGSEA. Trimming took 0 bases from V and 0 from J, leaving 17 bases between them. This CDR3 spans 17 amino acids. The DNA for the CDR3 is TGCAGCGTTGAAGATCTTCCCAGGGAGGAGTACCAAGAGACCCAGTACTTC. Translated: CSVEDLPREEYQETQYF.

The chain employs TRBV10-2 and TRBJ1-5, with a possible D match to TRBD1 (6 bases). CDR3 length equals 14 residues. Germline CDR1 reads WSHSY; CDR2 reads SAAADI. Trimming pared 8 bases from V and 1 base from J, leaving 12 bases between. The CDR3 sequence: CASAAGVSNQPQHF. In nucleotides, the CDR3 is TGCGCCAGCGCGGCAGGGGTAAGCAATCAGCCCCAGCATTTT.

The chain links TRBV18 to TRBJ2-7, with 7 bases that match TRBD1. The CDR3 runs to 12 residues. The V segment lost 6 bases and the J segment 5 bases; nucleotides outside the gene matches: 4. CDR1 KGHSH and CDR2 LQKENI come from the germline V gene. DNA of the CDR3: TGTGCCAGCTCCCCAGACAGGGACGAGCAGTACTTC. Amino acid sequence: CASSPDRDEQYF.

V gene TRBV28 combines with J gene TRBJ1-1; no clear D gene. Germline values: CDR1 MDHEN, CDR2 SYDVKM. V lost 3 bases and J lost 7, with 9 bases in between. The CDR3 sequence is 12 residues long. The chain's CDR3 is CASSLGRFEAFF. CDR3 sequence (DNA): TGTGCCAGCAGTTTGGGGAGATTTGAAGCTTTCTTT.